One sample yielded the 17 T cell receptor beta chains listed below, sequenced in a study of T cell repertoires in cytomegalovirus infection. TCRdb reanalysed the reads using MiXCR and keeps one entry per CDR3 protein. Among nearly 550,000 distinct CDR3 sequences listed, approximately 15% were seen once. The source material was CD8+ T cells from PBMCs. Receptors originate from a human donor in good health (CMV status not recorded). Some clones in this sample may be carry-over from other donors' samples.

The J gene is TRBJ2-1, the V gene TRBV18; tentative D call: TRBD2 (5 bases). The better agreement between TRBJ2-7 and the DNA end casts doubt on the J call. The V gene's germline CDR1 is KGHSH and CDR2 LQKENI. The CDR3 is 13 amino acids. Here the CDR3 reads CASSSSYYNEQYF. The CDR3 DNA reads TGTGCCAGCTCGTCTAGCTATTACAATGAGCAGTACTTC.

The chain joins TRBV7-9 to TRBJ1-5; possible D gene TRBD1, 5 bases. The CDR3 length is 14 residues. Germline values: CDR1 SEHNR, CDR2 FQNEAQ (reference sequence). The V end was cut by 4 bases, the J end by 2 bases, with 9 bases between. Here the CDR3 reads CASSWGIGNQPQHF. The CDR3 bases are TGTGCCAGCAGCTGGGGGATCGGCAATCAGCCCCAGCATTTT.

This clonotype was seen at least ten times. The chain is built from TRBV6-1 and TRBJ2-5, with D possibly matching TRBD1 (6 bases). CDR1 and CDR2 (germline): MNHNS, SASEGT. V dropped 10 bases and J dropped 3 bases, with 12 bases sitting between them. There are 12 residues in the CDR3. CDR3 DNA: TGTGCCAAGACCACAGGGAAAGAGACCCAGTACTTC. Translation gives CAKTTGKETQYF.

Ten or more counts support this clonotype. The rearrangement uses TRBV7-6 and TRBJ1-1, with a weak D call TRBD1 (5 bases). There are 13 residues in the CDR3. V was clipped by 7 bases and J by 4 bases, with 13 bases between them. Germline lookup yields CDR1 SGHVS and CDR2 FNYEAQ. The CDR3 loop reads CASIPGGSTEAFF. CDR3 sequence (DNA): TGTGCCAGCATCCCGGGGGGGAGCACTGAAGCTTTCTTT.

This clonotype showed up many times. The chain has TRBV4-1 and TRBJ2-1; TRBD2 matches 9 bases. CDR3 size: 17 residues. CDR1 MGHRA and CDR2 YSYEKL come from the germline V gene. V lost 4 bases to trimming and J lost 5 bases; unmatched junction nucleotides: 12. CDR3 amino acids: CASSLTSEREAHNEQFF. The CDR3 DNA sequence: TGCGCCAGCAGCCTAACCTCGGAGCGGGAGGCTCACAATGAGCAGTTCTTC.

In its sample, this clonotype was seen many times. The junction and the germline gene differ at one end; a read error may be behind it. The CDR3 here is CASRYGGRGEAFF. The CDR3 DNA reads as TGTGCCAGCCGTTATGGGGGGCGCGGTGAAGCTTTCTTT. V usage is TRBV6-5 and J usage is TRBJ1-1; weak D call: TRBD1 (6 bases). This CDR3 is built from 13 residues. CDR1 and CDR2 (germline): MNHEY, SVGAGI.

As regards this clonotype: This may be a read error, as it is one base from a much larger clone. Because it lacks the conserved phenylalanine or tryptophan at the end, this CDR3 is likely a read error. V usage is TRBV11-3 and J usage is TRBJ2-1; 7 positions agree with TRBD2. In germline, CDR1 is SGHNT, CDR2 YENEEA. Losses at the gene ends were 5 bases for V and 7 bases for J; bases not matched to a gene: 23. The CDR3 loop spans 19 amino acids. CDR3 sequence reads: CASSKPSGPTTSPKNEQFL. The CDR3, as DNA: TGTGCCAGCAGCAAACCTAGCGGCCCGACGACTAGTCCTAAGAATGAGCAGTTCTTA.

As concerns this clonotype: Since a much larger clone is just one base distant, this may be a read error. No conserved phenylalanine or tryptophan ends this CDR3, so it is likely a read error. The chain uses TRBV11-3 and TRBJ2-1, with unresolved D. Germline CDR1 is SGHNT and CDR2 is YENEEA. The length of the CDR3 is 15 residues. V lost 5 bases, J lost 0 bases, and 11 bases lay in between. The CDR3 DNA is TGTGCCAGCAGCCTTAGCTCCAGCTCCTACAATGAGCAGTTCCTC. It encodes CASSLSSSSYNEQFL.

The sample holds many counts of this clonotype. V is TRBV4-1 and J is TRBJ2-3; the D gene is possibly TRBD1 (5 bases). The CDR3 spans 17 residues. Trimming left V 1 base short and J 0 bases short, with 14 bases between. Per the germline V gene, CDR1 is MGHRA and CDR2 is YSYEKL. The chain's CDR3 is CASSQGRALLSTDTQYF. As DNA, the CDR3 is TGCGCCAGCAGCCAAGGCAGGGCGCTGCTCAGCACAGATACGCAGTATTTT.

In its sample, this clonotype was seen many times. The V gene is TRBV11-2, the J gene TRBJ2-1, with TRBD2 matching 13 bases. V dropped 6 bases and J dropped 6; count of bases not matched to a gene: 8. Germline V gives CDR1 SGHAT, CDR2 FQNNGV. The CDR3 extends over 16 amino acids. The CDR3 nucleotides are TGTGCCAGCAGACAGACTAGCGGGGGGTCAGGCAATGAGCAGTTCTTC. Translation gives CASRQTSGGSGNEQFF.

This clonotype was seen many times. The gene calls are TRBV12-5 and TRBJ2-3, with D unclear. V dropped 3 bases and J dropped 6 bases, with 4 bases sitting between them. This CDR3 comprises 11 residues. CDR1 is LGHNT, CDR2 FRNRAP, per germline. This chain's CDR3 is CASGLGDTQYF. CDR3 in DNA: TGTGCTAGTGGTTTAGGCGATACGCAGTATTTT.

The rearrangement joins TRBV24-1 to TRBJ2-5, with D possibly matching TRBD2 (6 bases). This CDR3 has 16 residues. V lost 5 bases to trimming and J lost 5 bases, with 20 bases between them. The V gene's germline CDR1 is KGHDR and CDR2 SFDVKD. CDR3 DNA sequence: TGTGCCACCAGTGCCGCTCTAGCGCCCGTAGACGAGACCCAGTACTTC. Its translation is CATSAALAPVDETQYF.

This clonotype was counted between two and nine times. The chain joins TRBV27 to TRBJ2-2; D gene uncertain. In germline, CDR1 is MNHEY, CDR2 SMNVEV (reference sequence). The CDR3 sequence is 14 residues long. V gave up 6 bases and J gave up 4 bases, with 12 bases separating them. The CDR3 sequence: CASSQTNPTGELFF. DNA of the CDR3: TGTGCCAGCAGCCAGACCAATCCCACCGGGGAGCTGTTTTTT.

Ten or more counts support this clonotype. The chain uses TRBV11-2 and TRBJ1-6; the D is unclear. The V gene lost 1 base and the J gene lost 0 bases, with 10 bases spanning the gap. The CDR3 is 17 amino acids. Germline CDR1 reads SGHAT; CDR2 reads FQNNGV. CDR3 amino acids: CASSLGHQSSYNSPLHF. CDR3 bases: TGTGCCAGCAGCTTAGGGCACCAGAGCTCCTATAATTCACCCCTCCACTTT.

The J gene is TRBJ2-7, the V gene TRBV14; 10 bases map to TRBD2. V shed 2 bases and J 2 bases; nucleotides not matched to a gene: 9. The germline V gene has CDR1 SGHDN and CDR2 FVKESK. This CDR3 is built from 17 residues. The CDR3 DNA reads TGTGCCAGCAGCCAACCTAGCGGGAGCACGTCGCCCTACGAGCAGTACTTC. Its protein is CASSQPSGSTSPYEQYF.

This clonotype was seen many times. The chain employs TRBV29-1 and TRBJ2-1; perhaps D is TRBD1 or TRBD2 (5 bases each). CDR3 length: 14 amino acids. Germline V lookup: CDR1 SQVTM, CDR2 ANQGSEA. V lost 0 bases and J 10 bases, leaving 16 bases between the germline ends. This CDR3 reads CSVEDRGALREQFF. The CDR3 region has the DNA TGCAGCGTTGAAGATAGAGGGGCCCTCAGAGAGCAGTTCTTC.

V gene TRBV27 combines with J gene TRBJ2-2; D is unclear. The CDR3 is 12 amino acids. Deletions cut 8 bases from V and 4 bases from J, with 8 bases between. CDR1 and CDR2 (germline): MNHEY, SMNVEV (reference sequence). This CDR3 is CASRVGTGELFF. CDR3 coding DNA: TGTGCCAGCCGCGTCGGCACCGGGGAGCTGTTTTTT.